This T cell receptor beta chain stems from a study of CD8 T cells in Susac syndrome. Reverse transcription of about 0.5 to 1 ug RNA used random hexamers. Amplification of TCR beta CDR3 spanned 54 Vbeta and 13 Jbeta via immunoSEQ multiplex PCR. TCRdb re-derived calls from the immunoSEQ multiplex PCR reads in MiXCR, one entry per CDR3 protein. The table includes approximately 260,000 distinct CDR3 sequences, 90% to 96% detected once. Diagnostic criteria for definite or probable disease, in their recently defined form, were met by the patients with Susac syndrome. This clonotype was picked up one time. Input material: CD4+ T cells from PBMCs. The sequence derives from a human donor with Susac syndrome.

The CDR3 sequence: CASSYRRVDYGYTF. The CDR3 coding sequence is TGTGCCAGCAGTTACCGTCGTGTGGACTATGGCTACACCTTC. V gene TRBV6-5 combines with J gene TRBJ1-2, with D unresolved. CDR3 length equals 14 residues. Germline CDR1 and CDR2: MNHEY and SVGAGI. Trimming cost V 2 bases and J 3 bases, with 10 bases left between them.